This entry lists 25 T cell receptor beta chains sequenced from one sample in a study of cytomegalovirus exposure and HLA in healthy donors. This PCR relied on a set of 60 Vbeta primers and 13 Jbeta primers. Assay used: immunoSEQ multiplex PCR; TCRdb lists only in-frame clones, some missing. The sample table sets out around 130,000 clones. The sequenced sample was PBMCs. The origin of the receptors is a woman aged 55-69 years in good health and CMV-seronegative.

The V and J genes are TRBV27 and TRBJ1-5; TRBD1 agrees at 9 bases. Per the germline V gene, CDR1 is MNHEY and CDR2 is SMNVEV (reference sequence). Losses at the gene ends were 6 bases for V and 1 base for J; bases not matched to a gene: 13. This CDR3 spans 18 amino acids. Here the CDR3 DNA reads TGTGCCAGCAGCCCCGGGACAGGGCCATTATCGAGCAATCAGCCCCAGCATTTT. Translating it yields CASSPGTGPLSSNQPQHF.

V usage is TRBV5-6 and J usage is TRBJ2-5; the match to TRBD1 covers 7 bases. In germline, CDR1 is SGHDT, CDR2 YYEEEE. The CDR3 sequence is 14 residues long. Trimming at V came to 3 bases and at J to 3 bases, leaving 5 bases not matched to a gene. The CDR3 region has the DNA TGTGCCAGCAGCTCCCGACAGGGAGAAGAGACCCAGTACTTC. Translation gives CASSSRQGEETQYF.

The chain recombines TRBV19 with TRBJ1-5, with TRBD1 matching over 9 bases. The germline V gene encodes CDR1 LNHDA and CDR2 SQIVND (reference sequence). With V trimmed by 4 bases and J by 6 bases, 7 bases remained unmatched. This CDR3 has 15 residues. CDR3 nucleotide sequence: TGTGCCAGTAGTAGAGACAGGGGGGAGGTTCAGCCCCAGCATTTT. As protein: CASSRDRGEVQPQHF.

This chain connects TRBV5-4 to TRBJ2-1; tentative D call: TRBD2 (6 bases). Germline V gives CDR1 SGHNT, CDR2 YYREEE (reference sequence). The CDR3 has 18 residues. Between the trimmed V and J ends, which lost 2 bases and 0 bases, there was a span of 18 bases. The CDR3 reads CASSLELAAASSYNEQFF. In DNA, the CDR3 is TGTGCCAGCAGCTTAGAACTAGCCGCAGCCAGCTCCTACAATGAGCAGTTCTTC.

This chain uses TRBV5-1 with TRBJ1-2; D possibly corresponds to TRBD1 (5 bases). Germline V gene lookup returns CDR1 SGHRS and CDR2 YFSETQ. The CDR3 totals 16 residues. V lost 3 bases and J lost 5, with 20 bases in between. The DNA for the CDR3 is TGCGCCAGCAGCTCCGATCCCCAGACAGTTTTGTATGGCTACACCTTC. Translated: CASSSDPQTVLYGYTF.

The V call is TRBV6-5, the J call TRBJ2-7, with 9 positions matching TRBD2. The CDR3 covers 13 residues. CDR1 MNHEY and CDR2 SVGAGI come from the germline V gene. The CDR3 region is CVAGGPIPYEQYF. In nucleotides, the CDR3 is TGTGTCGCGGGGGGGCCGATCCCCTACGAGCAGTACTTC.

This chain uses TRBV14 with TRBJ1-4; 7 positions agree with TRBD1. V gave up 4 bases and J gave up 4 bases; unmatched junction bases: 3. Germline V CDR1 and CDR2: SGHDN, FVKESK. The CDR3 has 14 residues. The DNA for the CDR3 is TGTGCCAGCAGCCGGGACAGTGTTAATGAAAAACTGTTTTTT. Protein product: CASSRDSVNEKLFF.

This rearrangement joins TRBV4-2 to TRBJ1-1; 10 bases align to TRBD1. Per the germline V gene, CDR1 is LGHNA and CDR2 is YNFKEQ. CDR3 length: 15 residues. The ends lost 3 bases at V and 4 bases at J; junction bases unmatched: 5. CDR3 DNA sequence: TGTGCCAGCAGCCACTGGGGACAGGGGAGCACTGAAGCTTTCTTT. It translates to CASSHWGQGSTEAFF.

The chain has TRBV10-2 and TRBJ2-2, with 8 bases aligning to TRBD2. Germline values: CDR1 WSHSY, CDR2 SAAADI. This CDR3 has 15 amino acids. Trimming cost V 5 bases and J 7 bases; bases outside gene matches: 9. CDR3: CASSRGGLWDGELFF. CDR3 nucleotide sequence: TGCGCCAGCAGTCGGGGGGGCCTCTGGGACGGGGAGCTGTTTTTT.

The rearrangement links TRBV5-1 to TRBJ2-1; 9 bases match TRBD2. Germline CDR1 is SGHRS and CDR2 is YFSETQ. This CDR3 region has 15 residues. Losses at the gene ends were 4 bases for V and 6 bases for J; bases not matched to a gene: 8. CDR3 in amino acids: CASSIYSGRINEQFF. Here the CDR3 DNA reads TGCGCCAGCAGCATTTATAGCGGGAGAATCAATGAGCAGTTCTTC. Variable domain in full (rest from reference TRBV5-1 and TRBJ2-1): KAGVTQTPRYLIKTRGQQVTLSCSPISGHRSVSWYQQTPGQGLQFLFEYFSETQRNKGNFPGRFSGRQFSNSRSEMNVSTLELGDSALYLCASSIYSGRINEQFFGPGTRLTVL.

The chain joins TRBV19 to TRBJ2-3; D remains ambiguous. CDR1 and CDR2 from the germline V gene are LNHDA and SQIVND (reference sequence). The CDR3 is made up of 15 amino acids. Trimming shortened V by 6 bases and J by 4 bases, and 17 bases separated the two germline ends. CDR3 DNA sequence: TGTGCCAGTAGCGAAATTAGCCAAGGTGCAGATACGCAGTATTTT. It codes for CASSEISQGADTQYF. Supplemented by reference TRBV19 and TRBJ2-3, the full variable domain reads DGGITQSPKYLFRKEGQNVTLSCEQNLNHDAMYWYRQDPGQGLRLIYYSQIVNDFQKGDIAEGYSVSREKKESFPLTVTSAQKNPTAFYLCASSEISQGADTQYFGPGTRLTVL.

V usage is TRBV4-1 and J usage is TRBJ2-5; no clear D gene. The J call may not be correct, given that the DNA end is closer to TRBJ2-7. This CDR3 is built from 15 residues. Germline loops: CDR1 MGHRA, CDR2 YSYEKL. The DNA of the CDR3 is TGCGCCAGCAGCCAAGAGCCCTGGCGGAACTACGAGCAGTACTTC. Protein product: CASSQEPWRNYEQYF.

The rearrangement joins TRBV7-9 to TRBJ2-3; 11 bases are a match to TRBD2. The V gene's germline CDR1 is SEHNR and CDR2 FQNEAQ (reference sequence). Unmatched junction bases numbered 5, after V lost 3 bases and J lost 6 bases. The CDR3 has 15 amino acids. CDR3 DNA sequence: TGTGCCAGCAGCTTCCTAGCGGGGGGTGCGGATACGCAGTATTTT. Translation gives CASSFLAGGADTQYF.

V usage is TRBV28 and J usage is TRBJ1-1; D might be TRBD1 (5 bases). The CDR3 has 14 amino acids. The V end lost 3 bases, the J end lost 1 base, and 9 bases lay between the germline ends. The germline CDR1 and CDR2 sequences are MDHEN and SYDVKM. The CDR3 DNA sequence: TGTGCCAGCAGTTTGGGGGGGGAGAACACTGAAGCTTTCTTT. Translation gives CASSLGGENTEAFF.

The rearrangement joins TRBV10-3 to TRBJ2-1; 7 positions match TRBD1. The trim removed 10 bases at V and 5 bases at J, leaving 5 bases unmatched. Per germline, CDR1 ENHRY and CDR2 SYGVKD. This CDR3 has 12 residues. The CDR3 loop reads CASRDRNNEQFF. The CDR3 coding sequence is TGTGCCAGCCGGGACAGAAACAATGAGCAGTTCTTC.

CDR3 residues: CASIGLAITGELFF. The CDR3, as DNA: TGTGCCAGCATTGGGCTAGCGATCACCGGGGAGCTGTTTTTT. V usage is TRBV2 and J usage is TRBJ2-2, with a possible D match to TRBD2 (6 bases). Trimming cost V 7 bases and J 4 bases, with 13 bases left between them. The germline gives CDR1 SNHLY, CDR2 FYNNEI. CDR3 length: 14 amino acids.

The V and J genes are TRBV7-3 and TRBJ1-1; D gene unclear. The ends were cut back, 4 bases at V and 4 bases at J, with 10 bases in the middle. CDR1 and CDR2 (germline): SGHTA, FQGTGA. The CDR3 is made up of 13 amino acids. The CDR3 sequence is CASSSGKGTEAFF. The CDR3 DNA sequence: TGTGCCAGCAGCTCCGGGAAGGGCACTGAAGCTTTCTTT.

The chain uses TRBV5-4 and TRBJ2-3; 11 bases agree with TRBD2. CDR1 is SGHNT and CDR2 is YYREEE in the germline V gene (reference sequence). The junction had 5 bases not matched to a gene; V was cut back by 0 bases and J by 2 bases. This CDR3 has 17 amino acids. CDR3 amino acids: CASSLGGTSGNTDTQYF. The CDR3 nucleotides are TGTGCCAGCAGCTTGGGGGGGACTAGCGGAAACACAGATACGCAGTATTTT. Supplemented by reference TRBV5-4 and TRBJ2-3, the full variable domain reads ETGVTQSPTHLIKTRGQQVTLRCSSQSGHNTVSWYQQALGQGPQFIFQYYREEENGRGNFPPRFSGLQFPNYSSELNVNALELDDSALYLCASSLGGTSGNTDTQYFGPGTRLTVL.

The chain is built from TRBV2 and TRBJ1-6; D ambiguous. Germline-derived CDR1 and CDR2 are SNHLY and FYNNEI. This CDR3 has 13 amino acids. V was clipped by 8 bases and J by 4 bases, with 9 bases between them. CDR3 residues: CASLWEYNSPLHF. The CDR3 nucleotides are TGTGCCAGCCTATGGGAGTATAATTCACCCCTCCACTTT. The entire variable domain, with the rest obtained from reference TRBV2 and TRBJ1-6, is as follows: EPEVTQTPSHQVTQMGQEVILRCVPISNHLYFYWYRQILGQKVEFLVSFYNNEISEKSEIFDDQFSVERPDGSNFTLKIRSTKLEDSAMYFCASLWEYNSPLHFGNGTRLTVT.

The V and J genes are TRBV9 and TRBJ2-7, with a tentative D call TRBD1 (6 bases). The V gene's germline CDR1 is SGDLS and CDR2 YYNGEE. CDR3 length: 14 residues. V was trimmed by 0 bases and J by 2 bases, leaving 9 bases between them. The CDR3 reads CASSVDPGAYEQYF. As DNA, the CDR3 is TGTGCCAGCAGCGTAGATCCAGGGGCCTACGAGCAGTACTTC.

The chain employs TRBV6-4 and TRBJ1-2, with D tentatively TRBD1 (5 bases). CDR1 and CDR2 from the germline V gene are MRHNA and SNTAGT. Trimming left V 8 bases short and J 0 bases short, with 13 bases between. CDR3 length equals 14 residues. Here the CDR3 DNA reads TGTGCCAGCTCCAGGGATGGAGCTAACTATGGCTACACCTTC. Translating it yields CASSRDGANYGYTF.

This chain links TRBV2 with TRBJ2-7; the D gene is possibly TRBD2 (5 bases). Trimming took 5 bases from V and 2 from J, leaving 13 bases between them. The CDR3 contains 14 residues. CDR1 and CDR2 (germline): SNHLY, FYNNEI. The chain's CDR3 is CASSSLDGTYEQYF. In nucleotides, the CDR3 is TGTGCCAGCAGTAGCTTGGACGGGACCTACGAGCAGTACTTC.

This sequence joins TRBV5-4 and TRBJ2-7; D is ambiguous. Looked up from germline, CDR1 is SGHNT and CDR2 is YYREEE (reference sequence). The ends were cut back, 0 bases at V and 0 bases at J, with 4 bases in the middle. The CDR3 loop spans 13 amino acids. CDR3: CASSLGASYEQYF. As DNA, the CDR3 is TGTGCCAGCAGCTTGGGGGCCTCCTACGAGCAGTACTTC.

The chain has TRBV18 and TRBJ1-6; D is unclear. This CDR3 is 13 amino acids long. Between the trimmed V and J ends, which lost 3 bases and 8 bases, there was a span of 8 bases. Looked up from germline, CDR1 is KGHSH and CDR2 is LQKENI. CDR3 in amino acids: CASSPSPDSPLHF. The CDR3 coding sequence is TGTGCCAGCTCACCGAGTCCCGATTCACCCCTCCACTTT.

V is TRBV6-5 and J is TRBJ2-1, with TRBD2 as a possible D gene (5 bases). The CDR3 spans 15 residues. The V end lost 0 bases, the J end lost 2 bases, and 8 bases lay between the germline ends. Germline V gene sequence: CDR1 MNHEY, CDR2 SVGAGI. The CDR3 sequence: CASSYSRTPYNEQFF. The CDR3 region has the DNA TGTGCCAGCAGTTACTCTCGGACTCCCTACAATGAGCAGTTCTTC.